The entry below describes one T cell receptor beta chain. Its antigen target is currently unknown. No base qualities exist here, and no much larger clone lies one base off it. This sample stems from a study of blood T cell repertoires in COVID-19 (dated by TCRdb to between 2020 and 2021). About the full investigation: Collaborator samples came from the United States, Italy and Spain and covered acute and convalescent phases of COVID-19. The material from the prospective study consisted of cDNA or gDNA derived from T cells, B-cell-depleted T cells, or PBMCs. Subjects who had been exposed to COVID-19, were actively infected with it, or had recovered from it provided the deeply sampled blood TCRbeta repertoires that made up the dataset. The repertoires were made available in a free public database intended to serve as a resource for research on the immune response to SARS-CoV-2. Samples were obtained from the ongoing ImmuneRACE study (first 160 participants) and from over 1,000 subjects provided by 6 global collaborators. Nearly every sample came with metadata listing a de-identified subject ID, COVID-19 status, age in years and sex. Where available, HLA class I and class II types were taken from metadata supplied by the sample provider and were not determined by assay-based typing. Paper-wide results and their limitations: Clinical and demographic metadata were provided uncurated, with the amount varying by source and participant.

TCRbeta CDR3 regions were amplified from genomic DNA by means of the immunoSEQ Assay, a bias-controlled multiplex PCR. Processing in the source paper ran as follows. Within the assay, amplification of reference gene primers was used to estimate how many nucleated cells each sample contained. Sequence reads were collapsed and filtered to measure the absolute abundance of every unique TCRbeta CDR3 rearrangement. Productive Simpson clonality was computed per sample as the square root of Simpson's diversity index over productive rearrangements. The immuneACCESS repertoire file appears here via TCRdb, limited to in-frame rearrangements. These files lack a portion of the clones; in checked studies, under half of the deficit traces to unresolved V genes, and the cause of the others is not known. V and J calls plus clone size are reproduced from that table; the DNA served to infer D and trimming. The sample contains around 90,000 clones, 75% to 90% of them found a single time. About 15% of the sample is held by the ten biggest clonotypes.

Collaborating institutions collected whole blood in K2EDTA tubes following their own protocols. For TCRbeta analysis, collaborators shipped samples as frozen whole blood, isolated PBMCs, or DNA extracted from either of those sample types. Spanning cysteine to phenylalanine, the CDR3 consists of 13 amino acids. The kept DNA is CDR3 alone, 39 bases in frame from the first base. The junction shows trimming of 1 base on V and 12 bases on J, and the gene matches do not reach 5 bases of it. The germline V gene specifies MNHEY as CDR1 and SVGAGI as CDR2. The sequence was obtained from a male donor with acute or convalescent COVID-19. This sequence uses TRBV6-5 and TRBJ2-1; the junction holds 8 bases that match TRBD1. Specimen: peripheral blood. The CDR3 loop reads CASSYLTGTGQFF. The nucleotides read TGTGCCAGCAGTTACTTAACAGGGACAGGGCAGTTCTTC.